This is a list of T cell receptor beta chains from one sample in a study of T cell repertoires in cytomegalovirus infection. The antigens these receptors bind are not known. One entry per CDR3 protein, called by TCRdb with MiXCR from the reads. The data contain 350,000 to 400,000 distinct CDR3 sequences, approximately 35% of them singletons. The sample consisted of cultured PBMCs, taken from culture after CMV antigen stimulation. The source of these receptors is a human donor in good health (CMV status not recorded). Some clones in this sample may be carry-over from other donors' samples. CDR3s include the opening cysteine and the closing phenylalanine or tryptophan. D genes are given only for firm matches. Size is omitted from some rows. Given values are once, few, many or a class for expanded clones.

J	size	V	D	CDR3	DNA
TRBJ2-1	NA	TRBV7-2	NA	CASSRGLRSNEQFF	TGTGCCAGCAGCCGCGGACTGAGGAGCAATGAGCAGTTCTTC
TRBJ2-7	once	TRBV10-3	TRBD2	CAIMTSGSYEQYF	TGTGCCATCATGACTAGCGGATCCTACGAGCAGTACTTC
TRBJ1-2	NA	TRBV4-3	NA	CASSQESRGYGYTF	TGCGCCAGCAGCCAAGAGAGTAGGGGCTATGGCTACACCTTC
TRBJ1-2	few	TRBV6-2/TRBV6-3	TRBD1	CASNSNFGQGAGGYTF	TGTGCCAGCAACTCCAATTTCGGACAGGGGGCTGGTGGCTACACCTTC
TRBJ1-2	few	TRBV10-2	NA	CASSDAQGRSLYGYTF	TGCGCCAGCAGTGATGCTCAGGGGCGCTCCCTCTATGGCTACACCTTC
TRBJ2-1	NA	TRBV12-3/TRBV12-4	NA	CASSKGSGTSSYNEQFF	TGTGCCAGCAGTAAAGGAAGCGGCACAAGCTCCTACAATGAGCAGTTCTTC
TRBJ2-1	many	TRBV7-2	NA	CASSSRNEQFF	TGTGCCAGCAGCTCGCGCAATGAGCAGTTCTTC
TRBJ2-1	once	TRBV6-5	TRBD1	CASRSGTGHYNEQFF	TGTGCCAGCAGATCCGGGACAGGCCACTACAATGAGCAGTTCTTC
TRBJ1-1	NA	TRBV5-1	NA	CASSLVTLNTEAFF	TGCGCCAGCAGCTTGGTCACACTGAACACTGAAGCTTTCTTT
TRBJ2-4	NA	TRBV3-1	NA	CASSLQPRSGGNIQYF	TGTGCCAGCAGCCTCCAGCCTCGCTCAGGGGGGAACATTCAGTACTTC
TRBJ1-1	few	TRBV4-1	NA	CASSQAQGYEAFF	TGCGCCAGCAGCCAAGCACAGGGTTATGAAGCTTTCTTT
TRBJ1-5	NA	TRBV4-1	NA	CASSLTEYSNQPQHF	TGCGCCAGCAGCCTGACGGAATATAGCAATCAGCCCCAGCATTTT
TRBJ2-1	many	TRBV7-2	NA	CASSSTYNEQFF	TGTGCCAGCAGCTCCACCTACAATGAGCAGTTCTTC
TRBJ1-5	few	TRBV19	NA	CASSIRGEPQHF	TGTGCCAGTAGTATACGGGGGGAACCCCAGCATTTT
TRBJ2-3	many	TRBV10-3	TRBD1	CAISDTGATSTDTQYF	TGTGCCATCAGTGATACAGGGGCGACTAGCACAGATACGCAGTATTTT
TRBJ2-1	NA	TRBV29-1	TRBD1	CSVEERDRASNEQFF	TGCAGCGTTGAAGAGCGGGACAGGGCAAGTAATGAGCAGTTCTTC
TRBJ2-5	NA	TRBV15	TRBD2	CATSRDRWGSGGQETQYF	TGTGCCACCAGCAGAGATCGGTGGGGAAGCGGGGGACAAGAGACCCAGTACTTC
TRBJ1-2	NA	TRBV28	NA	CASRDINYGYTF	TGTGCCAGCAGAGATATTAACTATGGCTACACCTTC
TRBJ2-1	many	TRBV6-2/TRBV6-3	NA	CASSTSSYNEQFF	TGTGCCAGCAGTACGAGCTCCTACAATGAGCAGTTCTTC
TRBJ2-6	few	TRBV11-3	NA	CASSLETGSGANVLTF	TGTGCCAGCAGCTTAGAGACAGGATCTGGGGCCAACGTCCTGACTTTC